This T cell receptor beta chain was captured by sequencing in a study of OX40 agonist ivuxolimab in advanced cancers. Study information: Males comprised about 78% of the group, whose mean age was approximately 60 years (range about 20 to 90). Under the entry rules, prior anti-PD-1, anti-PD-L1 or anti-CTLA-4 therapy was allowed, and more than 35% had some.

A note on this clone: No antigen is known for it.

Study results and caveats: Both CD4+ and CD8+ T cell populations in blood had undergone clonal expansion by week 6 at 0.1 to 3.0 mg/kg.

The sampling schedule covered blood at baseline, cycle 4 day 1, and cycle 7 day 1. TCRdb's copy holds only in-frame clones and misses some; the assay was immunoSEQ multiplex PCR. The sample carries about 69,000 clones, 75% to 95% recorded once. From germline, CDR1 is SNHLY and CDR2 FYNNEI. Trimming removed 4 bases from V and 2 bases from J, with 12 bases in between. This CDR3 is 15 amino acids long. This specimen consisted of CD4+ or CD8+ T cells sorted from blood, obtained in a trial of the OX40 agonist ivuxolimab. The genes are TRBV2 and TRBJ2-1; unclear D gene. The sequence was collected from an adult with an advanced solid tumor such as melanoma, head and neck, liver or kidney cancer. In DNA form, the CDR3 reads TGTGCCAGCAGTGTGGGGTCGGCCCCCTACAATGAGCAGTTCTTC. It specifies CASSVGSAPYNEQFF.